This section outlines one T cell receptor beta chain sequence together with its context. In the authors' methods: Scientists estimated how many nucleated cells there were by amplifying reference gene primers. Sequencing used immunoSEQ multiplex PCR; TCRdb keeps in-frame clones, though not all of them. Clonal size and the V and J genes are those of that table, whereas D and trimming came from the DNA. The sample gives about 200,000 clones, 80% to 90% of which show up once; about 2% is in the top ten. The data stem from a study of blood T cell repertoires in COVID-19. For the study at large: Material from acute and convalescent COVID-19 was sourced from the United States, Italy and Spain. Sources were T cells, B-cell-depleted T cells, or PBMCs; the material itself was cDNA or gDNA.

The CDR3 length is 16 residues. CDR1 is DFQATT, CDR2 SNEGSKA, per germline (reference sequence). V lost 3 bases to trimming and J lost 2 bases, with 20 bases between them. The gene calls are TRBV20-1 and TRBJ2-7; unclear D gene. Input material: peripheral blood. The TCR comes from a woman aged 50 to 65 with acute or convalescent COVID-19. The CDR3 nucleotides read TGCAGTGCTAGTGCGCTTGACTCCATAACAACCTACGAGCAGTACTTC. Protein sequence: CSASALDSITTYEQYF.